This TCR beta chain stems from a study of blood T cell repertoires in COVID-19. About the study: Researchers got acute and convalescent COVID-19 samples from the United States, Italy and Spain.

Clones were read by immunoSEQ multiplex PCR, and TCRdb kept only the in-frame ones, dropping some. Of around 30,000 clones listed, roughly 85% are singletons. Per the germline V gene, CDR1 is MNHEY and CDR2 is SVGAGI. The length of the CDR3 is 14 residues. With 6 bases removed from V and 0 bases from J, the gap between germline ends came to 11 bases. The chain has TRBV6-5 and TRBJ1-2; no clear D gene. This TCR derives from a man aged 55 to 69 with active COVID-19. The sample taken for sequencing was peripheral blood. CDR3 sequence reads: CASRPAAANYGYTF. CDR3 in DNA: TGTGCCAGCAGGCCGGCGGCAGCTAACTATGGCTACACCTTC.